These T cell receptor beta chains were read from a single sample in a study of beta chain features in type 1 diabetes. Method: immunoSEQ multiplex PCR; TCRdb's copy keeps in-frame clones and lacks some. The sample contains about 700,000 clones, around an eighth of which appear only once. Sequencing input: naive CD4+ T cells from blood. The receptors here all came from a man aged 18 to 30 with type 1 diabetes. The CDR3 runs from the conserved cysteine through the conserved F or W. D genes are given only for firm matches. Clone size is stated in some rows and not others, as once, few, many or a class when expanded.

few TRBJ2-5 TRBV4-1 TRBD2 TGCGCCAGCAGCCAAGATCGGGCTAGCGGGGCGCAAGAGACCCAGTACTTC CASSQDRASGAQETQYF
few TRBJ1-1 TRBV28 NA TGTGCCAGCAGTTTCTTCCCAAACGTGGGTCACACTGAAGCTTTCTTT CASSFFPNVGHTEAFF
NA TRBJ1-1 TRBV5-6 NA TGTGCCAGCAGCCGACCTCAGGGATACACTGAAGCTTTCTTT CASSRPQGYTEAFF
few TRBJ1-2 TRBV27 NA TGTGCCAGCAGTTCACAAAACAACTATGGCTACACCTTC CASSSQNNYGYTF
NA TRBJ2-3 TRBV7-2 NA TGTGCCAGCAAGCTTAAGTGGGGGGGCCTAACAGATACGCAGTATTTT CASKLKWGGLTDTQYF
many TRBJ2-1 TRBV7-8 NA TGTGCCAGCAGCTTAGCAGTCCCCGATGAGCAGTTCTTC CASSLAVPDEQFF
NA TRBJ1-2 TRBV20-1 NA TGCAGTGCTCCTATACAGGGCTTCTACACCTTC CSAPIQGFYTF
NA TRBJ2-5 TRBV29-1 NA TGCAGCGTGGTAGCAGGGAAAGAGTACTTC CSVVAGKEYF
few TRBJ1-1 TRBV29-1 TRBD1 TGCAGCGTTGAAGTCGGGAGACAGGGGTCGGGAGCTTTCTTT CSVEVGRQGSGAFF
NA TRBJ2-5 TRBV11-2 NA TGTGCCAGCAGTCAAAGTCCCCTGCGAGGGGAGACCCAGTACTTC CASSQSPLRGETQYF
NA TRBJ1-4 TRBV9 TRBD1 TGTGCCAGCAGCACAGGGGTCCTAACAAGGGGCAATGAAAAACTGTTTTTT CASSTGVLTRGNEKLFF
few TRBJ2-1 TRBV7-2 NA TGTGCCAGCAGCCCTCCCCCAAGCTCCTACAATGAGCAGTTCTTC CASSPPPSSYNEQFF
NA TRBJ2-7 TRBV15 TRBD1 TGTGCCACCAGCAGAGATAGGGGACAGGCGTACGAGCAGTACTTC CATSRDRGQAYEQYF
few TRBJ2-5 TRBV29-1 NA TGCAGCGTTGGGGCGGGTCAAGAGACCCAGTACTTC CSVGAGQETQYF
NA TRBJ2-7 TRBV30 NA TGTGCCTGGAGGGATGCGTACGAGCAGTACTTC CAWRDAYEQYF
NA TRBJ2-1 TRBV11-2 TRBD2 TGTGCCAGCAGCCGAGGACTAGCGAATGAGCAGTTCTTC CASSRGLANEQFF
NA TRBJ2-5 TRBV10-3 NA TGTGCCATCAGTGAAGGGGGACCGCAAGAGACCCAGTACTTC CAISEGGPQETQYF
few TRBJ2-1 TRBV18 NA TGTGCCAGCTCACCACTCTCAAGCTCCTACAATGAGCAGTTCTTC CASSPLSSSYNEQFF
few TRBJ1-2 TRBV4-1 TRBD1 TGCGCCAGCAGCCTCTCAGGGGGAGCTAACTATGGCTACACCTTC CASSLSGGANYGYTF
NA TRBJ1-6 TRBV10-3 NA TGTGCCATCAGTGAGAACTTGGGGGCCGGTAATTCACCCCTCCACTTT CAISENLGAGNSPLHF
NA TRBJ2-6 TRBV5-4 NA TGTGCCAGCAGCTTGGGGGGAACTGGGGCCAACGTCCTGACTTTC CASSLGGTGANVLTF
NA TRBJ1-2 TRBV6-5 TRBD1 TGTGCCAGCACCCTTGGGACAGGCTCTAACTATGGCTACACCTTC CASTLGTGSNYGYTF
few TRBJ2-4 TRBV6-5 NA TGTGCCAGCAGTTACTCAGCGAGTATCGAAAACATTCAGTACTTC CASSYSASIENIQYF
few TRBJ1-2 TRBV5-4 NA TGTGCCAGCAGCACATACGGATCATATGGCTACACCTTC CASSTYGSYGYTF
NA TRBJ2-7 TRBV30 NA TGTGCCTGGAGTGCGGGAACCGGGGGCCCCTACGAGCAGTACTTC CAWSAGTGGPYEQYF
NA TRBJ2-6 TRBV30 NA TGTGCCTGGAGTTTAGGACACCTGAGCTCTGGGGCCAACGTCCTGACTTTC CAWSLGHLSSGANVLTF
NA TRBJ1-1 TRBV28 NA TGTGCCAGCAGTTTATGGCAGGGAGACACTGAAGCTTTCTTT CASSLWQGDTEAFF
NA TRBJ2-5 TRBV9 TRBD2 TGTGCCAGCAGCGTCAGGACTAGCGGGGGAAAGCAAGAGACCCAGTACTTC CASSVRTSGGKQETQYF
NA TRBJ1-2 TRBV5-1 TRBD1 TGCGCCAGCAGCTTCGGGACAGGGCCAAACTATGGCTACACCTTC CASSFGTGPNYGYTF
NA TRBJ2-7 TRBV6-1 TRBD1 TGTGCCAGCATGGGACAGTGGGTCTCCTACGAGCAGTACTTC CASMGQWVSYEQYF
NA TRBJ1-1 TRBV30 NA TGTGCCTGGGCCTCACAGGTGAACACTGAAGCTTTCTTT CAWASQVNTEAFF
few TRBJ2-3 TRBV14 NA TGTGCCAGCAACCAGCAGGGGTCCGTTACAGATACGCAGTATTTT CASNQQGSVTDTQYF
few TRBJ1-1 TRBV10-3 NA TGTGCCATCAGTGAGTCAGGCCCCGAGGGGGCTTTCTTT CAISESGPEGAFF
few TRBJ2-3 TRBV10-3 TRBD2 TGTGCCATCAGTGAGGATCGGGGGGGCCAGGGAGATACGCAGTATTTT CAISEDRGGQGDTQYF
NA TRBJ2-6 TRBV25-1 TRBD1 TGTGCCAGCAGTGAGCAGACAGGGGGCTCATCGGGGGCCAACGTCCTGACTTTC CASSEQTGGSSGANVLTF
many TRBJ2-1 TRBV7-2 NA TGTGCCAGCAGCCCGAGGAATGAGCAGTTCTTC CASSPRNEQFF
NA TRBJ2-1 TRBV6-1 TRBD2 TGTGCCAGCATCTGGCGGGGGGCCAGAGATGAGCAGTTCTTC CASIWRGARDEQFF
NA TRBJ2-2 TRBV7-7 NA TGTGCTAGCAGCCCCTCGACAGCGAACACCGGGGAGCTGTTTTTT CASSPSTANTGELFF
NA TRBJ1-2 TRBV7-8 NA TGTGCCAGCAGCTTAGGGTCGGGCTATGGCTACACCTTC CASSLGSGYGYTF
few TRBJ1-1 TRBV9 NA TGTGCCAGCAGCGTAGGAGGGATGGGGAGCACTGAAGCTTTCTTT CASSVGGMGSTEAFF
few TRBJ1-1 TRBV27 NA TGTGCCAGCAGTCCCATCCCTAGGGTAGGGGAGTACACTGAAGCTTTCTTT CASSPIPRVGEYTEAFF
NA TRBJ1-1 TRBV7-9 NA TGTGCCAGCAGCCCCCAGCTCGGGTACGGCACTGAAGCTTTCTTT CASSPQLGYGTEAFF
NA TRBJ1-2 TRBV29-1 NA TGCAGCGTTGGGGACATAGGTTATGGCTACACCTTC CSVGDIGYGYTF
NA TRBJ1-1 TRBV6-5 NA TGTGCCAGCAGAAGGGGCACTGAAGCTTTCTTT CASRRGTEAFF
few TRBJ2-3 TRBV5-5 TRBD2 TGTGCCAGCAGCTTGGGAAGCGGGGGGGCTGGAGATACGCAGTATTTT CASSLGSGGAGDTQYF
few TRBJ2-1 TRBV18 NA TGTGCCAGCTCACCACAGGGATTTGGCAATGAGCAGTTCTTC CASSPQGFGNEQFF
NA TRBJ1-4 TRBV5-1 NA TGCGCCAGCAGCTTGGGGCAGGGAGATGAAAAACGGTTTTTT CASSLGQGDEKRFF
NA TRBJ1-1 TRBV5-1 TRBD1 TGCGCCAGCAGTCCCGGGACAGGGGGTTCGGAGACTGAAGCTTTCTTT CASSPGTGGSETEAFF
NA TRBJ1-6 TRBV27 NA TGTGCCAGCAGGGGGGCAGTGTCTAATTCACCCCTCCACTTT CASRGAVSNSPLHF
few TRBJ2-4 TRBV4-2 TRBD1 TGTGCCAGCAGCCCTGGACAGGGTGTTCAGTACTTC CASSPGQGVQYF
NA TRBJ1-1 TRBV6-5 NA TGTGCCAGCAGTTACTCGACGGGGCGTGAAGCTTTCTTT CASSYSTGREAFF
NA TRBJ1-5 TRBV4-1 NA TGCGCCAGCAGCCAAGAGGGCAGGGCCTTCAATCAGCCCCAGCATTTT CASSQEGRAFNQPQHF
few TRBJ1-2 TRBV29-1 NA TGCAGCGTTGAACCCTTGACATTTAACTATGGCTACACCTTC CSVEPLTFNYGYTF
few TRBJ2-7 TRBV10-3 NA TGTGCCATCAGTGAAGGGGGGAACGAGCAGTACTTC CAISEGGNEQYF
NA TRBJ2-1 TRBV6-5 NA NA CASSYFGNEQFF
NA TRBJ2-1 TRBV4-1 NA TGCGCCAGCAGCCGCGCTTTGGGGAGCTCCTACAATGAGCAGTTCTTC CASSRALGSSYNEQFF
NA TRBJ2-2 TRBV6-5 NA TGTGCCAGCAGCTCCGGACAGACGAACACCGGGGAGCTGTTTTTT CASSSGQTNTGELFF
few TRBJ1-1 TRBV27 NA TGTGCCAGCAGCCCCGTGGAGGGGGGTACTGAAGCTTTCTTT CASSPVEGGTEAFF